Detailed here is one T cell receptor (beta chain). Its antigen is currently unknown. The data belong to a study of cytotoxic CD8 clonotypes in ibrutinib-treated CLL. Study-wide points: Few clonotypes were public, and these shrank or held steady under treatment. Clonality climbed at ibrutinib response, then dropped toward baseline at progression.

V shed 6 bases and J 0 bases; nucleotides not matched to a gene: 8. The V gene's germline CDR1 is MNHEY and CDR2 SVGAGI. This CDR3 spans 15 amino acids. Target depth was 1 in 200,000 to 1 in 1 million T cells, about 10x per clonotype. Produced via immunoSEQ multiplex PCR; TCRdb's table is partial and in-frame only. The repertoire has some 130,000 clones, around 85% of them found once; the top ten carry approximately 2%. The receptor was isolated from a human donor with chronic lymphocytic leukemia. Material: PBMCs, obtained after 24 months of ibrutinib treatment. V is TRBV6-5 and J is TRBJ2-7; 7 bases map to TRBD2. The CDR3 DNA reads TGTGCCAGCAGGCCCGGGGGAGGGAGCTCCTACGAGCAGTACTTC. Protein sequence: CASRPGGGSSYEQYF.